One sample yielded the 5 T cell receptor beta chains listed below, sequenced in a study of cytomegalovirus exposure and HLA in healthy donors (dated by TCRdb to about 2017). To prepare the library, the immunoSEQ multiplex PCR assay was applied. For the multiplex PCR, a mixture combining 60 forward primers for TCR Vbeta segments and 13 reverse primers for TCR Jbeta segments was used. TCRdb's version of the immuneACCESS table is confined to in-frame rearrangements and falls short of the full clone set. An unresolved V gene accounts for under half of the shortfall where checked; the remainder is of unknown origin. The sample profile shows roughly 120,000 clones; around 77% of them were found once. The top ten hold about 3.7% of the sample. What was sequenced was PBMCs. Receptor source: a human donor in good health.

This chain connects TRBV9 to TRBJ2-2, with a possible D match to TRBD1 (5 bases). Germline V gene data show CDR1 as SGDLS and CDR2 as YYNGEE. CDR3 size: 15 residues. V gave up 4 bases and J gave up 0 bases, with 10 bases separating them. The CDR3 DNA is TGTGCCAGCAGCCTAACGACAGCGAACACCGGGGAGCTGTTTTTT. This gives the protein CASSLTTANTGELFF.

J is TRBJ2-2 and V is TRBV21-1; TRBD2 is taken as the D call from the table, unchecked against the DNA. TRBV21-1 is a pseudogene segment. The CDR3 is made up of 20 amino acids. CDR3 residues: CAPAPNGPKRRIANTGELFF. For the CDR3, the DNA is TGTGCCCCAGCCCCAAACGGTCCCAAGCGTAGGATTGCGAACACCGGGGAGCTGTTTTTT.

The chain combines TRBV5-6 with TRBJ2-3; D remains ambiguous. The CDR3 covers 11 residues. The germline gives CDR1 SGHDT, CDR2 YYEEEE. The V gene lost 4 bases and the J gene lost 10 bases, with 10 bases spanning the gap. The CDR3 region is CASSRALSQYF. The CDR3, as DNA: TGTGCCAGCAGCCGTGCGCTTTCGCAGTATTTT.

The rearrangement joins TRBV10-2 to TRBJ2-5, with 8 nucleotides matching TRBD1. The J call may be in error: the DNA end matches TRBJ2-7 better. Germline V lookup: CDR1 WSHSY, CDR2 SAAADI. The CDR3 is 14 amino acids. The CDR3 nucleotides are TGCGCCAGCAGTGACAGGGGGCGCTCCTACGAGCAGTACTTC. It translates to CASSDRGRSYEQYF.

This chain joins TRBV30 and TRBJ1-5, with a possible D match to TRBD1 (5 bases). CDR1 is GTSNPN and CDR2 is SVGIG in the germline V gene (reference sequence). This CDR3 has 14 residues. V was trimmed by 2 bases and J by 4 bases, leaving 12 bases between them. CDR3 sequence: CAWSHAGGNQPQHF. CDR3 sequence (DNA): TGTGCCTGGAGTCACGCCGGGGGGAATCAGCCCCAGCATTTT.